This TCR beta chain stems from a study of metastatic and nonmetastatic thyroid tumors. Study in general: Repertoires of blood and of tissue (tumor or nodule) from malignant and benign thyroid patients were compared. Study findings and constraints: Reports indicated that malignant thyroid tumors showed significantly higher TCR beta diversity than benign nodules did, in blood and tumor.

All patients reached thyroid surgery having received no treatment beforehand. The V gene's germline CDR1 is SGHAT and CDR2 FQNNGV. This CDR3 contains 14 residues. Trimming cost V 4 bases and J 1 base, with 8 bases left between them. In the authors' methods: A classifier of distant metastasis in papillary thyroid cancer was built from CDR3 differences (across clinicopathological groups). With MiXCR, TCRdb called clones anew from the PCR reads. TCRdb's processing, not the authors', yielded these V and J calls. Of about 38,000 clones in the sample, over 40% were seen once. On this clone itself: The antigen is not known.

The sequence was collected from a male donor with papillary thyroid cancer or a benign thyroid nodule (not recorded which). Some clones in this sample may be carry-over from other donors' samples. The genes are TRBV11-2 and TRBJ2-1; unclear D gene. Sequencing input: tumor tissue. The CDR3 DNA follows: TGTGCCAGCAGCTCGCTCCGTTCCTACAATGAGCAGTTCTTC. It encodes CASSSLRSYNEQFF.